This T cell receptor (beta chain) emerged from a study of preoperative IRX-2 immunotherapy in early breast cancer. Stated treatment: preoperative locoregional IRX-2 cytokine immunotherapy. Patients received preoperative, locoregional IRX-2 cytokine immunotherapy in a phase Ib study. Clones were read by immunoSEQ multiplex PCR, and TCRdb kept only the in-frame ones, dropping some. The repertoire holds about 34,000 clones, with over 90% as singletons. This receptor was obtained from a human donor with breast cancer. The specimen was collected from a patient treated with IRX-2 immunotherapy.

Here the CDR3 reads CASRGGMNTEAFF. The CDR3, as DNA: TGTGCCAGCAGGGGCGGCATGAACACTGAAGCTTTCTTT. V is TRBV9 and J is TRBJ1-1; D not certain. Germline CDR1 reads SGDLS; CDR2 reads YYNGEE. The V gene lost 5 bases and the J gene lost 0 bases, with 8 bases spanning the gap. This CDR3 has 13 amino acids.